Shown below are 14 T cell receptor beta chains from a single sample sequenced in a study of cytomegalovirus exposure and HLA in healthy donors. Primers: 60 Vbeta forward and 13 Jbeta reverse. Only in-frame clones appear in the TCRdb table, and some are missing; sequencing was by immunoSEQ multiplex PCR. The sample carries 130,000 to 150,000 clones, over 80% recorded once. Sequenced sample: PBMCs. The receptor source for this set is a woman aged 25 to 39 in good health and CMV-seronegative.

The chain joins TRBV2 to TRBJ1-2; D unclear. This CDR3 contains 16 residues. Germline V gene data show CDR1 as SNHLY and CDR2 as FYNNEI. V lost 2 bases, J lost 5 bases, and 18 bases lay in between. CDR3 coding DNA: TGTGCCAGCAGTGAACGGCGGCCGGCGTTTCGATATGGCTACACCTTC. Amino acids: CASSERRPAFRYGYTF. Full variable domain (rest looked up from reference TRBV2 and TRBJ1-2): EPEVTQTPSHQVTQMGQEVILRCVPISNHLYFYWYRQILGQKVEFLVSFYNNEISEKSEIFDDQFSVERPDGSNFTLKIRSTKLEDSAMYFCASSERRPAFRYGYTFGSGTRLTVV.

The CDR3 loop is CASSPGWDRWKNIQYF. In nucleotides, the CDR3 is TGTGCCAGCAGCCCGGGGTGGGACAGATGGAAAAACATTCAGTACTTC. The chain employs TRBV7-9 and TRBJ2-4; 7 bases agree with TRBD1. The CDR3 consists of 16 residues. V lost 5 bases to trimming and J lost 4 bases; unmatched junction nucleotides: 11. Per germline, CDR1 SEHNR and CDR2 FQNEAQ (reference sequence).

The CDR3 sequence: CASSANPKDTQYF. The CDR3 DNA follows: TGTGCCAGCAGCGCGAATCCAAAGGATACGCAGTATTTT. The V call is TRBV2, the J call TRBJ2-3, with no clear D. Per the germline V gene, CDR1 is SNHLY and CDR2 is FYNNEI. The CDR3 has 13 residues. The V end lost 6 bases, the J end lost 6 bases, and 13 bases lay between the germline ends. Full variable domain (outside the CDR3, taken from reference TRBV2 and TRBJ2-3): EPEVTQTPSHQVTQMGQEVILRCVPISNHLYFYWYRQILGQKVEFLVSFYNNEISEKSEIFDDQFSVERPDGSNFTLKIRSTKLEDSAMYFCASSANPKDTQYFGPGTRLTVL.

This clone has only a few counts. The chain couples TRBV6-1 to TRBJ2-1, with no clear D. Germline CDR1 and CDR2: MNHNS and SASEGT. The CDR3 is 10 residues long. Trimming cost V 7 bases and J 6 bases, with 4 bases left between them. Here the CDR3 reads CASNSNEQFF. Written as DNA, the CDR3 is TGTGCCAGCAACAGCAATGAGCAGTTCTTC.

This clone appeared a single time. The germline gene is not matched at one end of the junction; a read error may be the cause. The V and J genes are TRBV7-9 and TRBJ1-2; D is possibly TRBD1 (5 bases). The CDR3 has 14 amino acids. Germline V gene lookup returns CDR1 SEHNR and CDR2 FQNEAQ (reference sequence). CDR3 sequence: CSSTPPRVGYGYTF. The CDR3 DNA follows: TGTTCCAGCACCCCCCCCAGGGTGGGCTATGGCTACACCTTC.

The gene calls are TRBV6-6 and TRBJ2-7; 10 bases are shared with TRBD2. The CDR3 length is 16 residues. V lost 7 bases to trimming and J lost 3 bases; unmatched junction nucleotides: 12. Germline CDR1 reads MNHNY; CDR2 reads SVGAGI (reference sequence). The CDR3 loop is CASTTRSGGAVYEQYF. The CDR3 bases are TGTGCCAGCACCACGAGGAGCGGGGGGGCAGTCTACGAGCAGTACTTC.

The V and J genes are TRBV27 and TRBJ2-5; D is uncertain. The V gene's germline CDR1 is MNHEY and CDR2 SMNVEV (reference sequence). The CDR3 spans 12 residues. V lost 2 bases and J lost 5, with 6 bases in between. CDR3 DNA sequence: TGTGCCAGCAGTTTAGATCGGGAGACCCAGTACTTC. This gives the protein CASSLDRETQYF.

CDR3 in amino acids: CASSVGGFNTGELFF. CDR3 DNA: TGCGCCAGCAGTGTCGGGGGGTTTAACACCGGGGAGCTGTTTTTT. This chain uses TRBV10-1 with TRBJ2-2; TRBD2 agrees at 7 bases. In germline, CDR1 is WNHNN, CDR2 SYGVQD (reference sequence). V lost 4 bases to trimming and J lost 2 bases; unmatched junction nucleotides: 4. The CDR3 spans 15 residues.

The chain combines TRBV7-9 with TRBJ2-7; TRBD1 aligns across 9 bases. V trimming: 6 bases; J trimming: 6 bases; junction bases outside the gene matches: 12. The germline gives CDR1 SEHNR, CDR2 FQNEAQ (reference sequence). The CDR3 runs to 15 residues. The CDR3 region is CASRPGQGRSGEQYF. DNA of the CDR3: TGTGCCAGCAGACCTGGACAGGGGAGATCTGGCGAGCAGTACTTC.

J is TRBJ2-5 and V is TRBV30; 14 bases align to TRBD2. V was pared by 3 bases and J by 5 bases, with 11 bases of the junction left unmatched. The CDR3 loop spans 17 amino acids. Per the germline V gene, CDR1 is GTSNPN and CDR2 is SVGIG (reference sequence). CDR3: CAWSQSGTSGSLETQYF. The CDR3 nucleotides are TGTGCCTGGAGCCAAAGCGGGACTAGCGGGAGTTTGGAGACCCAGTACTTC.

The rearrangement links TRBV7-9 to TRBJ2-3, with TRBD2 matching over 7 bases. Per germline, CDR1 SEHNR and CDR2 FQNEAQ (reference sequence). The ends lost 0 bases at V and 2 bases at J; junction bases unmatched: 2. This CDR3 has 15 amino acids. In DNA, the CDR3 is TGTGCCAGCAGCTTAGCGGGAGGGGTCACAGATACGCAGTATTTT. This sequence encodes CASSLAGGVTDTQYF.

V gene TRBV2 combines with J gene TRBJ2-5, with TRBD2 matching over 7 bases. The ends lost 7 bases at V and 4 bases at J; junction bases unmatched: 18. The CDR3 sequence is 17 residues long. Germline assignment: CDR1 SNHLY and CDR2 FYNNEI. In DNA form, the CDR3 reads TGTGCCAGCAACCCGGACTTGGGAGGGGTGATAAGAGAGACCCAGTACTTC. Residues: CASNPDLGGVIRETQYF.

This clone has more than one count but fewer than ten. The chain combines TRBV7-3 with TRBJ2-7, with 11 nucleotides matching TRBD1. The CDR3 extends over 14 amino acids. Per the germline V gene, CDR1 is SGHTA and CDR2 is FQGTGA. The V gene end was trimmed by 5 bases and the J gene end by 4 bases; junction bases not matched to a gene: 4. The CDR3 protein is CASSPDRGPYEQYF. The CDR3 coding sequence is TGTGCCAGCAGCCCGGACAGGGGGCCTTACGAGCAGTACTTC.

In DNA form, the CDR3 reads TGTGCCAGCAGTTCAAAAACAGGGTACGGGGAGCTGTTTTTT. This codes for CASSSKTGYGELFF. This chain connects TRBV27 to TRBJ2-2; D may be TRBD1 (6 bases). The CDR3 is 14 residues long. The V and J ends lost 4 bases and 7 bases respectively, with 13 bases between them. The germline gives CDR1 MNHEY, CDR2 SMNVEV (reference sequence).